This T cell receptor beta chain was recovered during a study of a mutant IDH1 vaccine in newly diagnosed glioma. Specified time point: baseline, week 1 (first vaccination visit). The treatment: pre-vaccination baseline after standard-of-care therapy. Repertoires were generated with immunoSEQ multiplex PCR, while TCRdb's copy carries only in-frame clones and drops some. Of around 82,000 clones in the sample, roughly 80% were seen once. CDR3 size: 15 residues. CDR1 and CDR2 from the germline V gene are MNHEY and SVGAGI. V dropped 0 bases and J dropped 3 bases, with 12 bases sitting between them. V usage is TRBV6-5 and J usage is TRBJ2-7, with D hard to call. The TCR sequence derives from a middle-aged man with glioma. Some clones in this sample may be carry-over from other donors' samples. This specimen was PBMCs, taken from a glioma patient treated with radiotherapy, temozolomide or both. The CDR3 region has the DNA TGTGCCAGCAGTTACTCGATGGGCAGCCACTACGAGCAGTACTTC. It translates to CASSYSMGSHYEQYF.